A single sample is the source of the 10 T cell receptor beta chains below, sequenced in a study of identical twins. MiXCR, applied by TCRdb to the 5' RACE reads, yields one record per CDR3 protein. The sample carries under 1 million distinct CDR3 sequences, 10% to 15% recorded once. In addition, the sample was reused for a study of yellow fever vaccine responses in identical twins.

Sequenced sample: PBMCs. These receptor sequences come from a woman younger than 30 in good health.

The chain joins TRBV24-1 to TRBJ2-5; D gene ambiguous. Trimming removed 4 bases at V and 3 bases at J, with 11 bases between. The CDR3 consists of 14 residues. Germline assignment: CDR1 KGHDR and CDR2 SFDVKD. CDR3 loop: CATSDLTPEETQYF. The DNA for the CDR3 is TGTGCCACCAGTGACCTGACACCAGAAGAGACCCAGTACTTC.

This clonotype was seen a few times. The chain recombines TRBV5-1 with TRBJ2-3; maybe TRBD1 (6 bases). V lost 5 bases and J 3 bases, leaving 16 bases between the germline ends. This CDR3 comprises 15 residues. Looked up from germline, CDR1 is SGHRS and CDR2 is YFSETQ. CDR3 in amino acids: CASRNQDRPTDTQYF. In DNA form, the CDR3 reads TGCGCCAGCAGAAACCAGGACAGACCAACAGATACGCAGTATTTT.

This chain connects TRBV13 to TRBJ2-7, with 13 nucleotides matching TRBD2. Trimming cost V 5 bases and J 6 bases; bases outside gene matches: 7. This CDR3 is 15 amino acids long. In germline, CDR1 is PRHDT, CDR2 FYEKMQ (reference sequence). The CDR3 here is CASSLLGTSGIEQYF. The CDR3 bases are TGTGCCAGCAGCCTACTAGGGACTAGCGGGATCGAGCAGTACTTC. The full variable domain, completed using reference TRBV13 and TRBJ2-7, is AAGVIQSPRHLIKEKRETATLKCYPIPRHDTVYWYQQGPGQDPQFLISFYEKMQSDKGSIPDRFSAQQFSDYHSELNMSSLELGDSALYFCASSLLGTSGIEQYFGPGTRLTVT.

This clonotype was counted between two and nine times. The CDR3 spells CAISIRGKTDTQYF. The CDR3 nucleotides read TGTGCCATCAGTATAAGGGGAAAGACAGATACGCAGTATTTT. This chain uses TRBV10-3 with TRBJ2-3; perhaps TRBD1 as D (5 bases). CDR1 ENHRY and CDR2 SYGVKD come from the germline V gene. The V end lost 5 bases, the J end lost 3 bases, and 12 bases lay between the germline ends. This CDR3 has 14 residues.

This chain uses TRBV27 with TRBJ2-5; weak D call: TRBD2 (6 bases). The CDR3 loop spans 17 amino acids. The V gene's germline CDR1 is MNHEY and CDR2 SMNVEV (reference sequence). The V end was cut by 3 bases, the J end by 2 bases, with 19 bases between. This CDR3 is CASSFEAGRSRQETQYF. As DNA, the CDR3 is TGTGCCAGCAGTTTTGAAGCAGGGAGGAGTAGGCAAGAGACCCAGTACTTC.

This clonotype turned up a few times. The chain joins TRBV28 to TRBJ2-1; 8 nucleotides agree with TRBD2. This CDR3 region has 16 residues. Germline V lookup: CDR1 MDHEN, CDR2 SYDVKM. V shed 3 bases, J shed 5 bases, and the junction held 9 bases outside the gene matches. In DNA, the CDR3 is TGTGCCAGCAGTTTCCCCTTCAGCGGGAGCGACAATGAGCAGTTCTTC. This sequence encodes CASSFPFSGSDNEQFF.

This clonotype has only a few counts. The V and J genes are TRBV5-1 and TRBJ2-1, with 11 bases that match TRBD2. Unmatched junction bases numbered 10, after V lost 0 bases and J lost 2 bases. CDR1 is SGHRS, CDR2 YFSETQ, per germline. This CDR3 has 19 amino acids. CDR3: CASSLVLAGGPRPYNEQFF. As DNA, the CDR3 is TGCGCCAGCAGCTTGGTATTAGCGGGAGGGCCTCGGCCCTACAATGAGCAGTTCTTC.

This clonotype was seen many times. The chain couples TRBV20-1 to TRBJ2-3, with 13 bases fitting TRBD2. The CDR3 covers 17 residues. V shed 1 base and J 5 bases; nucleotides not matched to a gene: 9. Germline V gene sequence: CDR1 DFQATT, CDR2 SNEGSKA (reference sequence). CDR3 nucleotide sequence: TGCAGTGCTAGAGTGGTGACTAGCGGGAGGAAGGTAGATACGCAGTATTTT. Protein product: CSARVVTSGRKVDTQYF.

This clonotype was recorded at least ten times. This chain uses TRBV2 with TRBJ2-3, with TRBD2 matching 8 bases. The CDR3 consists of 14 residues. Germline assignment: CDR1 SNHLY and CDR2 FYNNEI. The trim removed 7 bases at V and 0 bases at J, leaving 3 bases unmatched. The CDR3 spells CASTVAGSTDTQYF. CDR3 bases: TGTGCCAGCACCGTAGCGGGGAGCACAGATACGCAGTATTTT.

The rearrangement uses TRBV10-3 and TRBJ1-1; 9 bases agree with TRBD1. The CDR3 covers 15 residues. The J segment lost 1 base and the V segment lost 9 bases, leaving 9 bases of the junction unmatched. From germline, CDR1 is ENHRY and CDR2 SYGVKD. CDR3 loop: CAIRGTGTGNTEAFF. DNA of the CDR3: TGTGCCATAAGAGGGACAGGGACGGGGAACACTGAAGCTTTCTTT.